This T cell receptor (beta chain) was retrieved from a study of T cell responses to AZD1222 COVID-19 vaccine. Overall study results and limits: There were mostly white British donors and more females than males, and clonal diversity was possibly underestimated. Only after the peak T cell response were repertoires sampled. Epitopes outside B.1.351 and B.1.1.7 mutated regions reportedly drew nearly half of spike TCRs.

The assay was immunoSEQ multiplex PCR, and TCRdb's table has in-frame clones only and misses some. The sample carries about 140,000 clones, 70% to 90% recorded once. On this clone: The target antigen is unknown. This could be a read error, since a much larger clone is one nucleotide away.

V was clipped by 1 base and J by 9 bases, with 13 bases between them. The CDR3 is made up of 15 amino acids. Germline V gene data show CDR1 as LGHDT and CDR2 as YNNKEL (reference sequence). The material sequenced was peripheral blood, taken on day 0 of AZD1222 vaccination. The V gene is TRBV3-1 (or the pseudogene TRBV3-2), the J gene TRBJ1-6, with a possible D match to TRBD1 (5 bases). This sequence originates from an adult in good health. CDR3: CASSQVSQGSSPLHF. The CDR3 coding sequence is TGTGCCAGCAGCCAAGTAAGTCAGGGTAGTTCACCCCTCCACTTT.